This TCR beta chain emerged from a study of long-term antiretroviral therapy in people with HIV. Findings and caveats of the study: Clonal populations expanded prior to ART predominated within the repertoire at all time points. For ART adherence, viral resistance and therapy changes, no data were available. After ART, diversity increased yet remained lower than transplant donor controls.

Specimens carried about 0.95-11 million cryopreserved PBMC before DNA extraction. Germline loops: CDR1 SGHRS, CDR2 YFSETQ. The V gene end was trimmed by 1 base and the J gene end by 2 bases; junction bases not matched to a gene: 5. The CDR3 totals 15 residues. It was version v3.0 of the immunoSEQ assay that was run at survey level. Sequencing was performed with immunoSEQ multiplex PCR; in TCRdb, only in-frame clones are kept and a portion is missing. The profile shows tens of thousands of clones, 85% to 95% of them singletons. As regards this clone: Its antigen is not known.

Sequenced material: unsorted PBMCs, taken 4.4 years after starting antiretroviral therapy. The V and J genes are TRBV5-1 and TRBJ2-7; 8 bases are a match to TRBD1. This clonotype was sampled from a woman aged 50 to 65 with HIV. The CDR3 region is CASSLWQGATYEQYF. The DNA of the CDR3 is TGCGCCAGCAGCTTGTGGCAGGGGGCGACCTACGAGCAGTACTTC.